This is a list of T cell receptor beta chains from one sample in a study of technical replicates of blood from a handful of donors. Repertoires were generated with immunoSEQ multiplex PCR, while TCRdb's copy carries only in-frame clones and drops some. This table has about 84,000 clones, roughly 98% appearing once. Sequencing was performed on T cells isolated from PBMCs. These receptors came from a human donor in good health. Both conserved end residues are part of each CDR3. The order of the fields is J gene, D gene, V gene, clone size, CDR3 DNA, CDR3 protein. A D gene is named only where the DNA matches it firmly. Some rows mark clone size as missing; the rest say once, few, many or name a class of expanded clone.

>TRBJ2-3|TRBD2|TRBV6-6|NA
TGTGCCAGCAGTAGCGGGAGGGCAGGGACAGATACGCAGTATTTT
CASSSGRAGTDTQYF
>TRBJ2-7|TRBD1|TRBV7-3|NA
TGTGCCAGCAGCTACCGACAGGGATCCTACGAGCAGTACTTC
CASSYRQGSYEQYF
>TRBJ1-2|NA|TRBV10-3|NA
TGTGCCATCAGTGAAGGGGTCCGATTTCACTATGGCTACACCTTC
CAISEGVRFHYGYTF
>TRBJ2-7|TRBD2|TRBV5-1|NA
TGCGCCAGCAGCTTGGCACTAGCGGGAGGCTACGAGCAGTACTTC
CASSLALAGGYEQYF
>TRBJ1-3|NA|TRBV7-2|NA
TGTGCCAGCAGCTACTCCGGGACAAACTCTGGAAACACCATATATTTT
CASSYSGTNSGNTIYF
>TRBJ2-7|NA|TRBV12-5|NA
TGTGCTAGTGGTTACCCTGTCGGCTACGAGCAGTACTTC
CASGYPVGYEQYF
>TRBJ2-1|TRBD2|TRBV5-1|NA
TGCGCCAGCAGCTTGGAACTAGCGGGCAATACTGAGCAGTTCTTC
CASSLELAGNTEQFF
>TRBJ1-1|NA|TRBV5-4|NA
TGTGCCAGCACCTCGGGTCGCACTGAAGCTTTCTTT
CASTSGRTEAFF
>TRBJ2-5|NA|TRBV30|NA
TGTGCCTGGAGCCTCACGCGGGGAGAGACCCAGTACTTC
CAWSLTRGETQYF
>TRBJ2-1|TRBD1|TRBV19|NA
TGTGCCAGTAACACCGGGACAGGGGCCTACAATGAGCAGTTCTTC
CASNTGTGAYNEQFF
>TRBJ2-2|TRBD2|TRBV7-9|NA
TGTGCCAGCACCGTAGCGGGGGGGAAAGCGAACACCGGGGAGCTGTTTTTT
CASTVAGGKANTGELFF
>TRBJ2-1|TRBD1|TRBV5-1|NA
TGCGCCAGCAGCCCTTCGGACAGGGGGCCCCACAATGAGCAGTTCTTC
CASSPSDRGPHNEQFF
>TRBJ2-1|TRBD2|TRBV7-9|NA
TGTGCCAGCAGCTCTACTAGCGGGCGTTCCTACAATGAGCAGTTCTTC
CASSSTSGRSYNEQFF
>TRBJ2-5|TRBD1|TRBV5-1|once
TGCGCCAGCAGCTTAGACAGGGGGCAAGAGACCCAGTACTTC
CASSLDRGQETQYF
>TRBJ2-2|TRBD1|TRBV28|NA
TGTGCCAGCAGTTTATTCGGACAGGGTTTGGGCGGGGAGCTGTTTTTT
CASSLFGQGLGGELFF
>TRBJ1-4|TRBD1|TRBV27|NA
TGTGCCAGCAGCGACAGGGAAGGTGAAAAACTGTTTTTT
CASSDREGEKLFF
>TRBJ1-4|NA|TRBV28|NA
TGTGCCAGCAGTTTGTTTGGGGGCATAATTGAAAAACTGTTTTTT
CASSLFGGIIEKLFF
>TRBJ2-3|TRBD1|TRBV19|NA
TGTGCCAGTAGTATCCCGGGACAGGGGATAGATACGCAGTATTTT
CASSIPGQGIDTQYF
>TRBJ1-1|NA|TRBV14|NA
TGTGCCAGCAGCGTGCGGGGCGGGACTGAAGCTTTCTTT
CASSVRGGTEAFF
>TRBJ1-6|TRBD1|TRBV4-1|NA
TGCGCCAGCAGCCCTACTGTGGGACAGAATAATTCACCCCTCCACTTT
CASSPTVGQNNSPLHF
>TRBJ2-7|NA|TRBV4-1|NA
TGCGCCAGCAGCCAAGTCCCCCGGGGGAGCTACGAGCAGTACTTC
CASSQVPRGSYEQYF